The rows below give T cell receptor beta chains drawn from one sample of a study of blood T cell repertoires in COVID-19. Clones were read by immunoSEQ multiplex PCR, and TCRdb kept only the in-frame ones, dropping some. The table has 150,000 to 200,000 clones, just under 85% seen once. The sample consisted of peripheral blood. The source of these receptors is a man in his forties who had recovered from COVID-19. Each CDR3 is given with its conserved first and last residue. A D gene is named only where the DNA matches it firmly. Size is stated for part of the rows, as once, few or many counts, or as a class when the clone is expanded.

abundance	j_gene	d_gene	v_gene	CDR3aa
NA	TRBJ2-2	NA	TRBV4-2	CASSPLVSGELFF
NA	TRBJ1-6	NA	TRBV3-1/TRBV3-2	CASSPGQPSNSPLHF
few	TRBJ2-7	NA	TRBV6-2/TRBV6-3	CASSYGTNSYEQYF
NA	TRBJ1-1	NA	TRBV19	CASSEEGYGREAFF
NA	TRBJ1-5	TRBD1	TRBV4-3	CASSQDYVRTGGINQPQHF
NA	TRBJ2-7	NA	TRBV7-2	CASSSRSRTYEQYF
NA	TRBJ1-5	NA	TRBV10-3	CAISESGVADQPQHF
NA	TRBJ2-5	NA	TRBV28	CASSLEAAGGQETQYF
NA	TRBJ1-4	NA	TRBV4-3	CASSHEAQEPNEKLFF
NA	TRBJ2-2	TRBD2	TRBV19	CASSIRRGLAGGLPQHTYTGELFF
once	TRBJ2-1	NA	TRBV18	CASSPPAGEGHNEQFF